The subject of this entry is one TCR beta chain. Profiled with immunoSEQ multiplex PCR; TCRdb holds only in-frame clones, not every one. The sample holds fewer than 75,000 clones, about 65% seen once. The record originates from a study of cytotoxic CD8 clonotypes in ibrutinib-treated CLL. Study information: By median around 70 months, around twelve had progressed and around 14 stayed remitted; responses had been 2 complete and roughly 24 partial.

CDR1 SGHNT and CDR2 YYREEE come from the germline V gene (reference sequence). The V gene lost 3 bases and the J gene lost 5 bases, with 24 bases spanning the gap. The CDR3 extends over 18 amino acids. This TCR came from a human donor with chronic lymphocytic leukemia. The rearrangement uses TRBV5-4 and TRBJ2-1; D may correspond to TRBD1 or TRBD2 (5 bases each). Sequencing used PBMCs, obtained after 12 months of ibrutinib treatment. CDR3: CASSSYRDGRDPNNEQFF. The CDR3 DNA is TGTGCCAGCAGCTCTTACCGGGACGGAAGGGACCCGAACAATGAGCAGTTCTTC.